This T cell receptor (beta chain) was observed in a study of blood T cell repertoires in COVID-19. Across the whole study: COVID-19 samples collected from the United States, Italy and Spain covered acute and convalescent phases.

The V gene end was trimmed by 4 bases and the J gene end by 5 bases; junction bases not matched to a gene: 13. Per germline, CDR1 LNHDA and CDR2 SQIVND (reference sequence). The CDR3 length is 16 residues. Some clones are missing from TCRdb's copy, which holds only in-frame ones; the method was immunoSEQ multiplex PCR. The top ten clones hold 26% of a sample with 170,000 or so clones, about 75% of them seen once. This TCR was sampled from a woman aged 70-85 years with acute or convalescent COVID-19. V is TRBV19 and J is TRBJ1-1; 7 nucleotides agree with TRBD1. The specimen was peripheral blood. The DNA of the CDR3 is TGTGCCAGTAGTACCGCCCGCTTACAGGGGAGGACTGAAGCTTTCTTT. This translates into CASSTARLQGRTEAFF.